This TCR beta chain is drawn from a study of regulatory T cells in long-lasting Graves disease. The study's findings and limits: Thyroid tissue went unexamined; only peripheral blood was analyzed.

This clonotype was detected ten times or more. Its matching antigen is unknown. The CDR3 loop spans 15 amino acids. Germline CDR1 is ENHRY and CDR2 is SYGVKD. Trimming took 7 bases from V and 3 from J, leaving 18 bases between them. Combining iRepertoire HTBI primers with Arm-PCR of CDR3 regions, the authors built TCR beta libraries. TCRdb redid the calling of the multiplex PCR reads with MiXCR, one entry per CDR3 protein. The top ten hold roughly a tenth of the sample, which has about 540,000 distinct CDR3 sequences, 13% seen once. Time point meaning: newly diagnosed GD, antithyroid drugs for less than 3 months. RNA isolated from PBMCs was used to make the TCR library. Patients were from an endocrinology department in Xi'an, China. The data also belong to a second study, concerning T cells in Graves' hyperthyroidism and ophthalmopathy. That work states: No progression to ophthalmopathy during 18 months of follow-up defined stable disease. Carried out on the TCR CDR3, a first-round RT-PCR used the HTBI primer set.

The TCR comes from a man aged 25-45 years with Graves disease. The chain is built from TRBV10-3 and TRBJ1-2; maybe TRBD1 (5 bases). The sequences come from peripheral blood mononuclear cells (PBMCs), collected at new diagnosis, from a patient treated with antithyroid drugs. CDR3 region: CAITAGQGVYYGYTF. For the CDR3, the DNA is TGTGCCATCACCGCGGGGCAGGGAGTTTACTATGGCTACACCTTC.